These 12 T cell receptor beta chains came from one sample sequenced in a study of T cell responses to AZD1222 COVID-19 vaccine. Libraries were prepared by immunoSEQ multiplex PCR; TCRdb keeps only in-frame clonotypes and omits some of them. The sample lists about 150,000 clones; roughly nine tenths were seen once. This specimen was peripheral blood, taken 28 days after the second AZD1222 dose. The receptors stem from an adult who received the AZD1222 COVID-19 vaccine.

The chain is built from TRBV19 and TRBJ2-5, with 14 nucleotides matching TRBD2. The CDR3 runs 16 residues. The J segment lost 2 bases and the V segment lost 6 bases, leaving 5 bases of the junction unmatched. Germline values: CDR1 LNHDA, CDR2 SQIVND (reference sequence). The CDR3 sequence is CASRGTSGGSQETQYF. DNA of the CDR3: TGTGCCAGTAGGGGGACTAGCGGGGGATCTCAAGAGACCCAGTACTTC.

This clone appeared once. J is TRBJ2-1 and V is TRBV18; 11 bases align to TRBD2. The J segment lost 7 bases and the V segment lost 3 bases, leaving 8 bases of the junction unmatched. Germline V gene lookup returns CDR1 KGHSH and CDR2 LQKENI. The CDR3 contains 16 residues. The CDR3 DNA reads as TGTGCCAGCTCACCGTGGCTAGCGGGGGGCCTTAATGAGCAGTTCTTC. Its translation is CASSPWLAGGLNEQFF.

The chain employs TRBV5-1 and TRBJ1-1, with D possibly being TRBD1 (5 bases). CDR1 is SGHRS and CDR2 is YFSETQ in the germline V gene. Trimming cost V 7 bases and J 5 bases, with 21 bases left between them. This CDR3 contains 15 residues. The CDR3 DNA follows: TGCGCCAGCGGGGCGGGGTCGGCCCATGGAACTGAAGCTTTCTTT. The encoded protein is CASGAGSAHGTEAFF.

The chain employs TRBV20-1 and TRBJ1-2; D unclear. The CDR3 sequence is 11 residues long. The V and J ends lost 5 bases and 4 bases respectively, with 8 bases between them. Germline-derived CDR1 and CDR2 are DFQATT and SNEGSKA (reference sequence). DNA of the CDR3: TGCAGTGCTGGAACAGCCTATGGCTACACCTTC. Encoded protein: CSAGTAYGYTF.

The chain is built from TRBV7-8 and TRBJ2-7, with D unclear. Germline assignment: CDR1 SGHVS and CDR2 FQNEAQ. V was clipped by 4 bases and J by 4 bases, with 11 bases between them. The CDR3 is 13 residues long. CDR3 in DNA: TGTGCCAGCAGCTCCCAAATTCCATACGAGCAGTACTTC. Its translation: CASSSQIPYEQYF.

This chain links TRBV7-3 with TRBJ2-5, with TRBD2 matching over 11 bases. The germline CDR1 and CDR2 sequences are SGHTA and FQGTGA. Trimming cost V 5 bases and J 5 bases; bases outside gene matches: 7. This CDR3 region has 15 residues. The CDR3 protein is CASSPLSGGVETQYF. CDR3 DNA sequence: TGTGCCAGCAGCCCGCTTAGCGGGGGGGTGGAGACCCAGTACTTC.

The V and J genes are TRBV9 and TRBJ2-7, with a weak D call TRBD2 (5 bases). CDR1 SGDLS and CDR2 YYNGEE come from the germline V gene. The CDR3 spans 13 residues. V dropped 2 bases and J dropped 2 bases, with 8 bases sitting between them. CDR3 coding DNA: TGTGCCAGCAGCGTTGAAGCGGCCTACGAGCAGTACTTC. Translation: CASSVEAAYEQYF.

The V and J genes are TRBV28 and TRBJ2-5; 9 bases fit TRBD2. This CDR3 is 15 amino acids long. J lost 5 bases, V lost 3 bases, and 7 bases had no gene match. Germline lookup yields CDR1 MDHEN and CDR2 SYDVKM. CDR3 loop: CASSFPKRGVETQYF. CDR3 nucleotides: TGTGCCAGCAGTTTCCCGAAGCGGGGGGTGGAGACCCAGTACTTC.

This clone was recorded only once. This rearrangement joins TRBV7-8 to TRBJ2-1; 9 bases align to TRBD2. J lost 0 bases, V lost 2 bases, and 11 bases had no gene match. Per germline, CDR1 SGHVS and CDR2 FQNEAQ. The CDR3 is 19 amino acids. The CDR3 sequence is CASSLYFLAGFRSYNEQFF. For the CDR3, the DNA is TGTGCCAGCAGCTTATATTTCCTAGCGGGATTCCGCTCCTACAATGAGCAGTTCTTC. The whole variable domain, filled in from reference TRBV7-8 and TRBJ2-1, reads GAGVSQSPRYKVAKRGQDVALRCDPISGHVSLFWYQQALGQGPEFLTYFQNEAQLDKSGLPSDRFFAERPEGSVSTLKIQRTQQEDSAVYLCASSLYFLAGFRSYNEQFFGPGTRLTVL.

The rearrangement uses TRBV20-1 and TRBJ2-7; weak D call: TRBD1 (5 bases). Germline CDR1 DFQATT, CDR2 SNEGSKA (reference sequence). Trimming shortened V by 3 bases and J by 3 bases, and 9 bases separated the two germline ends. The CDR3 contains 12 residues. The CDR3, as DNA: TGCAGTGCTAGTAGTCAGGGCTACGAGCAGTACTTC. It translates to CSASSQGYEQYF.

This chain connects TRBV24-1 to TRBJ2-2; D is perhaps TRBD2 (5 bases). This CDR3 comprises 17 residues. The V end was cut by 5 bases, the J end by 7 bases, with 22 bases between. Germline V gene sequence: CDR1 KGHDR, CDR2 SFDVKD. Written as DNA, the CDR3 is TGTGCCACCAGTGCGTTAGAGGGAGCGCACGGAGACGGGGAGCTGTTTTTT. Residues: CATSALEGAHGDGELFF.

The gene calls are TRBV4-1 and TRBJ1-6; D perhaps matches TRBD1 (6 bases). The germline V gene encodes CDR1 MGHRA and CDR2 YSYEKL. There are 17 residues in the CDR3. Trimming stripped 1 base from V and 5 bases from J, with 15 bases between. This chain's CDR3 is CASSQGGGYSDNSPLHF. CDR3 DNA sequence: TGCGCCAGCAGCCAAGGAGGGGGGTATAGTGATAATTCACCCCTCCACTTT.